This T cell receptor (beta chain) was captured by sequencing in a study of graft-versus-host responses after intestinal transplantation. The wider study: Recipients had transplants, and these were multivisceral, liver-intestinal, or isolated intestinal. All of the recipients had induction that used anti-thymocyte globulin, then tacrolimus and steroids for three to four years.

Data came from immunoSEQ multiplex PCR; TCRdb stores just in-frame clones and leaves some out. The sample records some 15,000 clones, over 85% being singletons. Study-wide results and limits: Present in recipient marrow, GvH clones included some that appeared first in ileum or blood. Early post-transplant HvG declines were associated with peak circulating GvH clone levels.

On this clone itself: Its antigen remains unidentified.

The CDR3 covers 14 residues. The chain links TRBV12-2 to TRBJ2-5; the D call of TRBD2 is as the table states it, not checked on the DNA. TRBV12-2 is a pseudogene segment. This clonotype originated in a human patient who received an intestinal transplant, so some T cells may come from the graft donor. The sequenced sample was PBMCs, obtained 9 days after transplant. Here the CDR3 reads CASRFIREGETQYF. CDR3 sequence (DNA): TGTGCAAGTCGCTTTATCCGGGAGGGGGAGACCCAGTACTTC.